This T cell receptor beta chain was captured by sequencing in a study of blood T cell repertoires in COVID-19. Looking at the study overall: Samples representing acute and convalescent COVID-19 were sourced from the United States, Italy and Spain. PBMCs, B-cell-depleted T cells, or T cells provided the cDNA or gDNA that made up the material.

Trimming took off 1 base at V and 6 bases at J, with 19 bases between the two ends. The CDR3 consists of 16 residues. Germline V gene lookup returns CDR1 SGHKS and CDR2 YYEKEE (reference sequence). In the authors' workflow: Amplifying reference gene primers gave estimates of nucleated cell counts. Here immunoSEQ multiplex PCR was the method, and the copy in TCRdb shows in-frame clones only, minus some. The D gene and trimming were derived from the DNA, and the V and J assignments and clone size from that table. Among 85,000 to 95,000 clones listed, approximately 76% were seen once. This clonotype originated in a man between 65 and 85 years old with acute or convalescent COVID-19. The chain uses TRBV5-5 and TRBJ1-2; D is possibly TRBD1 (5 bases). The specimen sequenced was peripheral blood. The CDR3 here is CASSLLWGYRENGYTF. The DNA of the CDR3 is TGTGCCAGCAGCTTGTTATGGGGGTACCGGGAGAATGGCTACACCTTC.